This entry describes one T cell receptor (beta chain). CDR3 length equals 13 residues. Germline CDR1 and CDR2: GTSNPN and SVGIG (reference sequence). Between the trimmed V and J ends, which lost 4 bases and 6 bases, there was a span of 12 bases. The sample comes from a study of blood T cell repertoires in COVID-19. Study at large: Acute and convalescent COVID-19 specimens originated in the United States, Italy and Spain. T cells, B-cell-depleted T cells, or PBMCs provided the cDNA or gDNA that served as material.

Per the authors' pipeline: Nucleated cell number was recorded as an estimate derived from reference gene primer amplification. Sequencing was performed with immunoSEQ multiplex PCR; in TCRdb, only in-frame clones are kept and a portion is missing. V, J and clone size reflect that table, while D and trimming were determined from the DNA. The table lists nearly 110,000 clones, under 95% of them singletons. The rearrangement links TRBV30 to TRBJ2-2, with D perhaps TRBD2 (5 bases). This TCR derives from a woman aged 25-40 years with acute or convalescent COVID-19. The sample was peripheral blood. Written as DNA, the CDR3 is TGTGCCTGGAAGCGTCATAGCGCCGGGGAGCTGTTTTTT. It translates to CAWKRHSAGELFF.